This entry is about one T cell receptor (beta chain). The antigen is undetermined. These data originate in a study of shared clonotypes between healthy human individuals. Regarding the study as a whole: Among donors, clonotype sharing was expected to be affected by sequencing depth.

The CDR3 runs to 18 residues. The V gene end was trimmed by 3 bases and the J gene end by 0 bases; junction bases not matched to a gene: 10. From germline, CDR1 is ENHRY and CDR2 SYGVKD. Clones were sequenced by immunoSEQ multiplex PCR, and TCRdb holds only the in-frame ones, with some missing. This table has about half a million clones, around 79% appearing once. The sequencing sample was made of PBMCs. The source of this sequence is a woman aged 40-49 years in good health. Some clones in this sample may be carry-over from other donors' samples. This chain links TRBV10-3 with TRBJ2-3, with 9 nucleotides matching TRBD2. The CDR3 nucleotides read TGTGCCATCAGTGAAGGGGGCGGGAGGGCTGCTAGCACAGATACGCAGTATTTT. Translation gives CAISEGGGRAASTDTQYF.